This T cell receptor beta chain was captured by sequencing in a study of spatial heterogeneity in lung cancer (dated by TCRdb to between 2017 and 2020). A note on the overall study: Beta-chain transcripts were consistently detected in greater numbers than alpha-chain transcripts, which likely reflects a higher abundance of beta-chain transcripts. In the raw uncorrected reads, each unique combination of TCR and UMI appeared more than ten times on average. The study quantitatively compared TCR alpha and beta repertoires across multiple tumor regions, matched nontumor lung and blood in non-small cell lung cancer. Nonsynonymous mutation counts, determined by whole-exome sequencing of tumor tissue, were related to TCR repertoire features. Both alpha and beta chains were TCR-sequenced in samples taken at surgery, namely 220 tumor regions, around 64 matched nontumor lung samples and just over 55 PBMC samples. Results the study describes overall, beyond this receptor: Additional single-cell paired TCR alpha and beta sequencing was considered necessary to confirm, at a functional level, the hypothesis that regional TCRs recognize regional mutations.

The table lists this clonotype with many counts. Its recognized antigen is unknown. It has no much larger one-base neighbor in the sample; base qualities were not kept. This beta chain represents an off-target read in a library built for alpha chains; its size is of limited meaning. The library was produced with 5' RACE. Sequencer: NextSeq 500. In the TCR library protocol, a unique molecular identifier was attached to each TCR cDNA molecule so that PCR and sequencing errors could be corrected. On the authors' methods: Decombinator tools were used for TCR identification, UMI-based error correction and CDR3 extraction. TCRs above a frequency of 2 per 1,000, corresponding to the top 1% of the tumor frequency distribution, were defined as expanded. Renyi diversity was computed with the R vegan package after each repertoire had been subsampled 100 times to 5,000 TCRs. CDR3 similarity networks were constructed using string-kernel similarity of amino acid triplets, with links drawn between CDR3s whose pairwise similarity was above 0.82. The raw public data were reprocessed by TCRdb itself: fastp quality trimming at Q25, MiXCR clonotype calling, in-frame beta chains only. Rows with one shared CDR3 protein collapse into an entry with the most common genes and DNA. These V and J calls originate from TCRdb's pipeline instead of the authors' own analysis. This sample is represented by approximately 6,900 distinct CDR3 sequences; nearly 4% of them were singletons. Over 20% of the sample is held by the ten biggest clonotypes.

This sample's time point label indicates: sample taken at primary tumor resection. For TCR sequencing, whole RNA was extracted from tumor and nontumor lung tissue, or from cryopreserved PBMC samples, and no cell sorting was done. Samples were obtained from 65 to 90 patients with early-stage, untreated non-small cell lung cancer from the lung TRACERx cohort. Only patients with enough RNA available from two or more tumor regions were chosen for TCR sequencing. A lung pathologist reviewed the tumor and adjacent nontumor lung specimens before the specimens were selected. There are 14 amino acids in the CDR3, from cysteine to phenylalanine inclusive. Just CDR3 DNA is preserved here, 42 bases in frame from base 1. Per the germline V gene (reference sequence), DFQATT is the CDR1 and SNEGSKA is the CDR2. Trimming takes 4 bases from V and 4 bases from J, and the germline ends sit 14 bases apart.

This TCR was recovered from a female donor with early-stage non-small cell lung cancer. In this chain, TRBV20-1 is recombined with TRBJ1-5; the D gene assignment is ambiguous. Sequenced here: normal lung tissue next to the tumor, sampled at surgery. This receptor carries the CDR3 CSAMTEQFNQPQHF. The nucleotides read TGCAGTGCTATGACGGAACAGTTTAATCAGCCCCAGCATTTT.